This passage covers 25 T cell receptor beta chains from one sample sequenced in a study of T cells after yellow fever vaccination. TCRdb fed the 5' RACE reads into MiXCR, producing one record per CDR3 protein. The data contain roughly 150,000 distinct CDR3 sequences, 6.5% to 8.5% of them singletons. Sequences were derived from CD4+ T cells sorted from PBMCs, sampled 5 to 6 days after the first yellow fever vaccination. Source of these receptors: a man aged 18 to 29 who received the YFV17D yellow fever vaccine.

The sample holds a few counts of this clonotype. J is TRBJ2-7 and V is TRBV27, with D perhaps TRBD2 (5 bases). Looked up from germline, CDR1 is MNHEY and CDR2 is SMNVEV (reference sequence). V was clipped by 6 bases and J by 0 bases, with 12 bases between them. The CDR3 runs 14 residues. The CDR3 spells CASRRDGLSYEQYV. The CDR3 DNA is TGTGCCAGCAGACGTGACGGACTCTCCTACGAGCAGTACGTC.

At least ten counts were recorded for this clonotype. This chain joins TRBV11-2 and TRBJ2-3; unclear D gene. The germline V gene has CDR1 SGHAT and CDR2 FQNNGV. Trimming took 3 bases from V and 8 from J, leaving 12 bases between them. This CDR3 comprises 13 residues. CDR3 sequence: CASSLAPPGTQYF. CDR3 nucleotide sequence: TGTGCCAGCAGCTTGGCACCCCCGGGTACGCAGTATTTT.

This clonotype was detected ten times or more. The rearrangement joins TRBV7-2 to TRBJ2-3; 13 bases fit TRBD2. This CDR3 comprises 15 residues. Trimming removed 5 bases from V and 3 bases from J; junction bases left unmatched: 2. The germline CDR1 and CDR2 sequences are SGHTA and FQGNSA. This CDR3 is CASSQLAGGTDTQYF. CDR3 nucleotide sequence: TGTGCCAGCAGCCAACTAGCGGGGGGGACAGATACGCAGTATTTT.

The table lists this clonotype with a few counts. J is TRBJ2-2 and V is TRBV24-1, with D uncertain. CDR1 is KGHDR, CDR2 SFDVKD, per germline. The CDR3 totals 13 residues. V dropped 3 bases and J dropped 5 bases, with 6 bases sitting between them. The CDR3 DNA reads TGTGCCACCAGTGATGACTGGACCGGGGAGCTGTTTTTT. Amino acid sequence: CATSDDWTGELFF.

This chain links TRBV18 with TRBJ2-7; TRBD1 agrees at 9 bases. V gave up 2 bases and J gave up 6 bases; unmatched junction bases: 5. This CDR3 is 14 amino acids long. CDR1 is KGHSH, CDR2 LQKENI, per germline. The CDR3 reads CASSPSGTGSEQYF. CDR3 nucleotides: TGTGCCAGCTCACCATCGGGGACAGGGAGCGAGCAGTACTTC.

This clonotype was seen at least ten times. The chain couples TRBV7-9 to TRBJ1-1; D gene uncertain. V lost 2 bases, J lost 6 bases, and 10 bases lay in between. Looked up from germline, CDR1 is SEHNR and CDR2 is FQNEAQ (reference sequence). This CDR3 spans 13 amino acids. CDR3 sequence: CASSLRIVPEAFF. Here the CDR3 DNA reads TGTGCCAGCAGCTTAAGGATAGTCCCTGAAGCTTTCTTT.

This clonotype was detected ten times or more. This chain joins TRBV7-6 and TRBJ2-7, with 10 bases that match TRBD1. This CDR3 comprises 15 residues. CDR1 and CDR2 from the germline V gene are SGHVS and FNYEAQ. V shed 4 bases and J 6 bases; nucleotides not matched to a gene: 9. The CDR3 coding sequence is TGTGCCAGCAGCTCCTGGACAGGGGGAGGTAGCGAGCAGTACTTC. As protein: CASSSWTGGGSEQYF.

In its sample, this clonotype was seen a few times. V and J are TRBV4-2 and TRBJ2-2, with a possible D match to TRBD1 (6 bases). This CDR3 contains 16 residues. The germline V gene encodes CDR1 LGHNA and CDR2 YNFKEQ. Trimming removed 0 bases at V and 1 base at J, with 9 bases between. The CDR3 loop reads CASSQEPGQNTGELFF. The DNA of the CDR3 is TGTGCCAGCAGCCAAGAACCGGGACAGAACACCGGGGAGCTGTTTTTT.

The sample holds many counts of this clonotype. CDR3 DNA: TGCGCCAGCAGCCAAGACGGGACTAGCGGGGGGCTGGGCCACCAAGAGACCCAGTACTTC. As protein: CASSQDGTSGGLGHQETQYF. The chain combines TRBV4-3 with TRBJ2-5; TRBD2 matches 15 bases. Germline V gene sequence: CDR1 LGHNA, CDR2 YSLEER. After removal of 0 bases from V and 0 bases from J, the junction contained 8 bases not matched to a gene. The CDR3 consists of 20 residues.

This clonotype was recorded at least ten times. V usage is TRBV10-3 and J usage is TRBJ2-2; D might be TRBD2 (5 bases). V lost 0 bases, J lost 7 bases, and 18 bases lay in between. The CDR3 is 17 amino acids. Germline CDR1 and CDR2: ENHRY and SYGVKD. This chain's CDR3 is CAISESIVLAVGGELFF. The CDR3 DNA is TGTGCCATCAGTGAGTCCATTGTGCTAGCAGTTGGCGGGGAGCTGTTTTTT.

This clonotype occurred many times. This chain connects TRBV6-5 to TRBJ1-2, with 10 bases lining up with TRBD1. The CDR3 contains 16 residues. Germline V gives CDR1 MNHEY, CDR2 SVGAGI. Trimming at V came to 0 bases and at J to 3 bases, leaving 4 bases not matched to a gene. The CDR3 DNA is TGTGCCAGCAGTTACTCTGAGGACAGGGGGTACTATGGCTACACCTTC. Translating gives CASSYSEDRGYYGYTF.

The sample holds a few counts of this clonotype. This chain uses TRBV7-2 with TRBJ1-5; TRBD1 matches 7 bases. Trimming at V came to 5 bases and at J to 6 bases, leaving 1 base not matched to a gene. The germline V gene encodes CDR1 SGHTA and CDR2 FQGNSA. This CDR3 region has 12 residues. CDR3 region: CASSRDSQPQHF. The CDR3 DNA sequence: TGTGCCAGCAGCCGGGACAGTCAGCCCCAGCATTTT. The full variable domain, in which reference TRBV7-2 and TRBJ1-5 provide the parts outside the CDR3, is GAGVSQSPSNKVTEKGKDVELRCDPISGHTALYWYRQSLGQGLEFLIYFQGNSAPDKSGLPSDRFSAERTGGSVSTLTIQRTQQEDSAVYLCASSRDSQPQHFGDGTRLSIL.

In this sample, this clonotype turned up many times. The chain links TRBV7-3 to TRBJ2-2, with 10 bases that match TRBD1. CDR3 length: 15 amino acids. Germline lookup yields CDR1 SGHTA and CDR2 FQGTGA. V trimming: 5 bases; J trimming: 7 bases; junction bases outside the gene matches: 7. DNA for the CDR3: TGTGCCAGCAGCCCCGGGACAGGGGTCGGCGGGGAGCTGTTTTTT. Translation gives CASSPGTGVGGELFF. Based on the CDR3 plus reference TRBV7-3 and TRBJ2-2, the full variable domain is GAGVSQTPSNKVTEKGKYVELRCDPISGHTALYWYRQSLGQGPEFLIYFQGTGAADDSGLPNDRFFAVRPEGSVSTLKIQRTERGDSAVYLCASSPGTGVGGELFFGEGSRLTVL.

This clonotype occurred many times. This chain uses TRBV5-4 with TRBJ1-1; D unresolved. This CDR3 is built from 12 residues. The germline V gene encodes CDR1 SGHNT and CDR2 YYREEE (reference sequence). The ends were cut back, 4 bases at V and 1 base at J, with 5 bases in the middle. CDR3 loop: CASSGKNTEAFF. The CDR3 DNA reads as TGTGCCAGCAGCGGGAAGAACACTGAAGCTTTCTTT.

This clonotype occurred many times. The chain is built from TRBV5-1 and TRBJ2-1; no definite D call. The germline V and J ends were trimmed by 2 bases and 7 bases, with 10 bases remaining between them. Germline CDR1 is SGHRS and CDR2 is YFSETQ. The CDR3 length is 13 residues. CDR3 nucleotide sequence: TGCGCCAGCAGCTTCGGAAGGGTTAATGAGCAGTTCTTC. Protein: CASSFGRVNEQFF.

This clonotype was recorded at least ten times. The V gene is TRBV25-1, the J gene TRBJ1-2; D is undetermined. Germline loops: CDR1 MGHDK, CDR2 SYGVNS. V lost 1 base to trimming and J lost 1 base, with 7 bases between them. There are 14 residues in the CDR3. The CDR3 sequence is CASSESGGNYGYTF. As DNA, the CDR3 is TGTGCCAGCAGTGAATCGGGCGGTAACTATGGCTACACCTTC.

The sample holds many counts of this clonotype. The chain employs TRBV4-2 and TRBJ2-1; D could derive from TRBD1 or TRBD2 (6 bases each). Trimming cost V 1 base and J 7 bases, with 17 bases left between them. The germline gives CDR1 LGHNA, CDR2 YNFKEQ. This CDR3 has 16 amino acids. CDR3: CASSQVGGGGFNEQFF. DNA of the CDR3: TGTGCCAGCAGCCAAGTCGGGGGCGGCGGGTTTAATGAGCAGTTCTTC.

This clonotype was observed a single time. A read error is possible here, since a much larger clone lies one base away. This CDR3 is missing its conserved last phenylalanine or tryptophan, likely due to a read error. The chain couples TRBV5-1 to TRBJ2-5; 8 nucleotides align to TRBD2. Germline V gives CDR1 SGHRS, CDR2 YFSETQ. CDR3 length: 15 residues. The J segment lost 2 bases and the V segment lost 4 bases, leaving 7 bases of the junction unmatched. The CDR3 DNA reads TGCGCCAGCAGCCGTAGCGGGGTCCGGCAAGAGACCCAGTACCTC. Protein sequence: CASSRSGVRQETQYL.

In its sample, this clonotype was seen many times. The rearrangement links TRBV5-1 to TRBJ2-2; D is unresolved. This CDR3 has 13 residues. Per germline, CDR1 SGHRS and CDR2 YFSETQ. V was trimmed by 2 bases and J by 2 bases, leaving 4 bases between them. CDR3 loop: CASSFDNTGELFF. The CDR3 DNA is TGCGCCAGCAGCTTTGATAACACCGGGGAGCTGTTTTTT.

The CDR3 sequence is CASSLDGGGALNEQFF. The CDR3, as DNA: TGTGCCAGCAGTCTAGACGGCGGGGGGGCCCTCAATGAGCAGTTCTTC. The chain joins TRBV2 to TRBJ2-1, with 9 bases identical to TRBD2. CDR3 length: 16 amino acids. V was pared by 5 bases and J by 6 bases, with 11 bases of the junction left unmatched. The V gene's germline CDR1 is SNHLY and CDR2 FYNNEI. The full variable domain, in which reference TRBV2 and TRBJ2-1 provide the parts outside the CDR3, is EPEVTQTPSHQVTQMGQEVILRCVPISNHLYFYWYRQILGQKVEFLVSFYNNEISEKSEIFDDQFSVERPDGSNFTLKIRSTKLEDSAMYFCASSLDGGGALNEQFFGPGTRLTVL.

This clonotype has only a few counts. The chain is built from TRBV5-1 and TRBJ1-6; D is unclear. The CDR3 covers 15 residues. Looked up from germline, CDR1 is SGHRS and CDR2 is YFSETQ. Deletions cut 1 base from V and 8 bases from J, with 13 bases between. The CDR3 DNA sequence: TGCGCCAGCAGCTTGTATTCGGCCACTTATTCACCCCTCCACTTT. This encodes CASSLYSATYSPLHF.

This clonotype was picked up many times. The chain carries TRBV7-6 and TRBJ2-1; D gene ambiguous. CDR3 length: 13 residues. The V gene lost 5 bases and the J gene lost 5 bases, with 10 bases spanning the gap. Germline lookup yields CDR1 SGHVS and CDR2 FNYEAQ. CDR3 region: CASSPNLDNEQFF. CDR3 bases: TGTGCCAGCAGCCCAAACCTAGACAATGAGCAGTTCTTC.

This clonotype was picked up many times. The rearrangement uses TRBV12-3 or TRBV12-4 and TRBJ1-1, with D possibly matching TRBD1 (5 bases). The CDR3 totals 14 residues. The V gene lost 3 bases and the J gene lost 0 bases, with 8 bases spanning the gap. CDR3 in amino acids: CASSLRGLNTEAFF. For the CDR3, the DNA is TGTGCCAGCAGTTTGCGGGGACTGAACACTGAAGCTTTCTTT.

The chain links TRBV14 to TRBJ2-3; D not certain. This CDR3 contains 12 residues. Germline loops: CDR1 SGHDN, CDR2 FVKESK. Trimming pared 1 base from V and 4 bases from J, leaving 3 bases between. Here the CDR3 reads CASSQGADTQYF. The CDR3, as DNA: TGTGCCAGCAGCCAAGGTGCAGATACGCAGTATTTT. The variable domain in full, completed from reference TRBV14 and TRBJ2-3, reads EAGVTQFPSHSVIEKGQTVTLRCDPISGHDNLYWYRRVMGKEIKFLLHFVKESKQDESGMPNNRFLAERTGGTYSTLKVQPAELEDSGVYFCASSQGADTQYFGPGTRLTVL.

This clonotype was counted ten times or more. The gene calls are TRBV10-3 and TRBJ2-3; TRBD1 aligns across 9 bases. V lost 2 bases to trimming and J lost 5 bases; unmatched junction nucleotides: 5. This CDR3 is 15 amino acids long. Germline V gene sequence: CDR1 ENHRY, CDR2 SYGVKD. The CDR3 protein is CAISEEGQGKDTQYF. The DNA for the CDR3 is TGTGCCATCAGTGAGGAGGGACAGGGAAAAGATACGCAGTATTTT.